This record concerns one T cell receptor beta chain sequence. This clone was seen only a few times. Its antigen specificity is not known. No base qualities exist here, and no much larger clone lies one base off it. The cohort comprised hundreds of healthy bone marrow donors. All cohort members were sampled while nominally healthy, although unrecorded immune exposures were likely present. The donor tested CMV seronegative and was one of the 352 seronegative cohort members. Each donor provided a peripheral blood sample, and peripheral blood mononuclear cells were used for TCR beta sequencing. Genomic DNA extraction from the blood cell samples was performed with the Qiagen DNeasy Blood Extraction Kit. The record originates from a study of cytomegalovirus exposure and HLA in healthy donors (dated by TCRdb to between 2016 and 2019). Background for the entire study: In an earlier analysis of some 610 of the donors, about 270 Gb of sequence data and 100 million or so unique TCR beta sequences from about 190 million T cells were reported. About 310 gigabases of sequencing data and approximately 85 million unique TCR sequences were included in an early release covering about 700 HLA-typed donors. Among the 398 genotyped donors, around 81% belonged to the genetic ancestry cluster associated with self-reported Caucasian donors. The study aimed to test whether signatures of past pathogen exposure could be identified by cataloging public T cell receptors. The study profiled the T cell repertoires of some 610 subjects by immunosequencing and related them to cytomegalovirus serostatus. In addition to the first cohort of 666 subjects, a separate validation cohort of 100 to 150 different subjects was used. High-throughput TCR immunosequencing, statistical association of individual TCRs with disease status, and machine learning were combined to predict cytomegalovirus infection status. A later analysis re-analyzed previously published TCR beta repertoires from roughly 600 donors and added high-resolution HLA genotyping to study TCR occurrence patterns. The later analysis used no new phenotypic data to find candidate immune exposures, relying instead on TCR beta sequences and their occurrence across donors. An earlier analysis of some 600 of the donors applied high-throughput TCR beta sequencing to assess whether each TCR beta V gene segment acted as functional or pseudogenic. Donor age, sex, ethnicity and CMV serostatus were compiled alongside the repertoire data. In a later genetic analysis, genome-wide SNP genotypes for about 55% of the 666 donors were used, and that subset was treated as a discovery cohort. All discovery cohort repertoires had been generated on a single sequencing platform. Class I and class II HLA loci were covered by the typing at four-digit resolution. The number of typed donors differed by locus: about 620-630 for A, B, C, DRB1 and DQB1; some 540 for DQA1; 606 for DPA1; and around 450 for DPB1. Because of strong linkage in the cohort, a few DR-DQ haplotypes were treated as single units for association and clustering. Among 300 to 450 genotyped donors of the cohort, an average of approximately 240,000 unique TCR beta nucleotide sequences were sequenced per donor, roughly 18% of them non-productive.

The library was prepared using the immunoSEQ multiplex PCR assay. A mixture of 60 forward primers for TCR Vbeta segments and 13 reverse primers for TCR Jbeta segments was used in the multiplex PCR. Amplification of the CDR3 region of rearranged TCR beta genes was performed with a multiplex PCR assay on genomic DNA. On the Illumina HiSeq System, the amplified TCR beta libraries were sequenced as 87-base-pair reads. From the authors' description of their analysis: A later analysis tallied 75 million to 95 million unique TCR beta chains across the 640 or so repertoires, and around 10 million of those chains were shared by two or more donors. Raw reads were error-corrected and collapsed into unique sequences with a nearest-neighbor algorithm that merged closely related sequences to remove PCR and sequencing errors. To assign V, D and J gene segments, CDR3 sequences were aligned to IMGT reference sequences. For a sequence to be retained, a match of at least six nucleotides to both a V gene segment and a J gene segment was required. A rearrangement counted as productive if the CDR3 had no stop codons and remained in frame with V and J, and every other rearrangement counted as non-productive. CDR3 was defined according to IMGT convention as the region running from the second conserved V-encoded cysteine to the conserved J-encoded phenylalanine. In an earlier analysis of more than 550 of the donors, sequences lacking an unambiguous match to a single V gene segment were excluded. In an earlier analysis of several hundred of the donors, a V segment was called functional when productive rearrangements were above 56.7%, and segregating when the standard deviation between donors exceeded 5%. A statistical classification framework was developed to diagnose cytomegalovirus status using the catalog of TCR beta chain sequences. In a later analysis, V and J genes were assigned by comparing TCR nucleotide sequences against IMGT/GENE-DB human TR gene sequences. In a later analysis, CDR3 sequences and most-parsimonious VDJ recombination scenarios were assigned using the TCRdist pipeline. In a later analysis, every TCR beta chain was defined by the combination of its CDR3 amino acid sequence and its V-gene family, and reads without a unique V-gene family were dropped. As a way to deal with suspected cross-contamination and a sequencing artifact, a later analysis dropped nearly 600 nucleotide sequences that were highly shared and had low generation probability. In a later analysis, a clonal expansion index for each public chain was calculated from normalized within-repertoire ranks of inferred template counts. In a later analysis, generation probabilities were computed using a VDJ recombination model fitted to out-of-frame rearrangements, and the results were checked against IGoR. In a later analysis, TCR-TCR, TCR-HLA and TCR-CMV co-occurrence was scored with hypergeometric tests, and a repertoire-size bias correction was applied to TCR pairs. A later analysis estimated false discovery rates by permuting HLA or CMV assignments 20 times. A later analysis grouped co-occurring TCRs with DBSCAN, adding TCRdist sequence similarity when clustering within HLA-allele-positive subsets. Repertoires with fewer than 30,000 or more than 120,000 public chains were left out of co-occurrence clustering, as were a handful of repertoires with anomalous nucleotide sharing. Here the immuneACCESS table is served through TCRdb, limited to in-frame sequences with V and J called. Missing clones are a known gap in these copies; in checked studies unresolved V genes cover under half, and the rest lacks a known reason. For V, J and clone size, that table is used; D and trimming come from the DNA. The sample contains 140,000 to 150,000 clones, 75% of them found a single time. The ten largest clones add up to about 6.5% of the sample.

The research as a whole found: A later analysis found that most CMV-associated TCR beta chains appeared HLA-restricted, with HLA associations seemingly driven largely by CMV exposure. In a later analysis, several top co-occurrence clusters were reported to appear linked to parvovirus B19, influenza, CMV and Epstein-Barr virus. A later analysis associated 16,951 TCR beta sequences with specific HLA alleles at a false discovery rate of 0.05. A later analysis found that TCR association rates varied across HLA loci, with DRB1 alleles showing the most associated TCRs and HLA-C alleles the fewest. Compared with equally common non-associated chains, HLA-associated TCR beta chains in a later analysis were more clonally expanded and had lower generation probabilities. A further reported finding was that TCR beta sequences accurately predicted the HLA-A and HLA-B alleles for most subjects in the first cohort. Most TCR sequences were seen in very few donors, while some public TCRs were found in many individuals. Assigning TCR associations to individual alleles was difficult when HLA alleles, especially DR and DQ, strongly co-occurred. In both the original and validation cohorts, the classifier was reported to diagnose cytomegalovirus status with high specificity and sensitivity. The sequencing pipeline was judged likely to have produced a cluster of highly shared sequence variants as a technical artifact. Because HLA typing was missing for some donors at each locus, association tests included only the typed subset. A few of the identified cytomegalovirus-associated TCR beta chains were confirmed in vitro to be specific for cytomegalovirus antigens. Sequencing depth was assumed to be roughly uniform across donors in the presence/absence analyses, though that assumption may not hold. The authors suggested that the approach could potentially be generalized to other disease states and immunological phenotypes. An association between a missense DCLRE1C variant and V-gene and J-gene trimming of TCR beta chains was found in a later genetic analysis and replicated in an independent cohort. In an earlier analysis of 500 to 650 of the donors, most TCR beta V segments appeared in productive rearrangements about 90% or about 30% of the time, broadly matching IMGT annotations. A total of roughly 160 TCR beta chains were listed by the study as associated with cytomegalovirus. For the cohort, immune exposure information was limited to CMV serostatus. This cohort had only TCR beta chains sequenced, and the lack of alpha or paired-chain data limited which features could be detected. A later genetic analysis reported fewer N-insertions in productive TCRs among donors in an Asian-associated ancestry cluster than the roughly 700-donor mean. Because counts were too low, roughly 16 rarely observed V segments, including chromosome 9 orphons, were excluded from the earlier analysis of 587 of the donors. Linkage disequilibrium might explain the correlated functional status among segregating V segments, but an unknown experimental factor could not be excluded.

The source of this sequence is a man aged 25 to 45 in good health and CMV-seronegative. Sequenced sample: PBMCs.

The CDR3 reads CASSQGETGDTF. The nucleotides are TGTGCCAGCAGTCAGGGGGAGACTGGAGACACCTTC. The chain uses TRBV11-2 and TRBJ1-2; 7 central bases correspond to TRBD1. The germline V gene gives CDR1 as SGHAT and CDR2 as FQNNGV. V and J are trimmed by 6 bases and 12 bases, and the gene matches miss 10 bases of the junction. The CDR3 sequence holds 12 residues, the cysteine and phenylalanine included. Here the CDR3 DNA is all that survives: 36 bases in frame from base 1.